The 3 T cell receptor beta chains listed next were all sequenced from one sample in a study of blood T cell repertoires in COVID-19. TCRdb keeps only in-frame clones here, not all; method: immunoSEQ multiplex PCR. The sample lists roughly 150,000 clones; more than 75% were seen once. Sequences were obtained from peripheral blood. The source is a man aged 60 to 75 who had recovered from COVID-19.

V and J are TRBV7-2 and TRBJ2-3, with 10 bases matching TRBD2. V shed 3 bases, J shed 2 bases, and the junction held 2 bases outside the gene matches. Germline CDR1 reads SGHTA; CDR2 reads FQGNSA. The CDR3 has 15 residues. For the CDR3, the DNA is TGTGCCAGCAGCTTTACTAGCGGGAACACAGATACGCAGTATTTT. Amino acid sequence: CASSFTSGNTDTQYF.

In its sample, this clone was seen once. The chain recombines TRBV7-2 with TRBJ1-6; maybe TRBD1 (5 bases). Trimming left V 5 bases short and J 14 bases short, with 16 bases between. Germline CDR1 and CDR2: SGHTA and FQGNSA. The CDR3 loop spans 13 amino acids. The CDR3 DNA reads TGTGCCAGCAGCACGGTTCGGCAGGGCACCCTCCACTTT. It specifies CASSTVRQGTLHF.

This rearrangement joins TRBV5-1 to TRBJ2-1, with TRBD1 matching 8 bases. Germline V gene data show CDR1 as SGHRS and CDR2 as YFSETQ. The CDR3 length is 16 residues. V lost 5 bases and J lost 3; bases outside the gene matches: 10. The chain's CDR3 is CASSQGATYLYNEQFF. CDR3 bases: TGCGCCAGCAGTCAGGGGGCCACATATCTCTACAATGAGCAGTTCTTC.